The entry below gives a single T cell receptor (beta chain) sequence along with its context. These data come from a study of CD8 T cells in Susac syndrome. The RNA, roughly 0.5 to 1 ug, was put through reverse transcription using random hexamers. The amplification used immunoSEQ multiplex PCR on TCR beta CDR3; it spanned 54 Vbeta and 13 Jbeta. In TCRdb, the immunoSEQ multiplex PCR reads were re-called with MiXCR into one record per CDR3 protein. The profile shows roughly 120,000 distinct CDR3 sequences, approximately 94% of them singletons. Germline V gene sequence: CDR1 SGHDT, CDR2 YYEEEE. This CDR3 spans 13 amino acids. The V and J ends lost 0 bases and 8 bases respectively, with 11 bases between them.

The specimen was CD4+ T cells from PBMCs. V is TRBV5-6 and J is TRBJ1-2; D may be TRBD1 (6 bases). The origin of this receptor is a human donor with multiple sclerosis. For the CDR3, the DNA is TGTGCCAGCAGCTTGGACAGGGCGGACGGCTACACCTTC. Translated: CASSLDRADGYTF.